The next 18 T cell receptor beta chains were all read from a single sample in a study of shared clonotypes between healthy human individuals (dated by TCRdb to 2020 to 2022). The library was made by the immunoSEQ multiplex PCR assay. TCRdb re-hosts the immuneACCESS table, in-frame sequences only. Its copies lack some clones; in the studies checked, an unresolved V gene accounts for under half of them, and the cause for the rest is not known. The table for this sample lists roughly 1,500,000 clones; 95% to 99% of them were counted only once. 0.4% to 0.55% of the sample comes from the top ten. Input material: naive CD4+ T cells sorted from blood. The sample's cell subset or site label is to be understood as: CD45RA+ positively selected. All receptors come from a man younger than 45 in good health.

V usage is TRBV5-1 and J usage is TRBJ2-5; the match to TRBD1 covers 7 bases. Germline V CDR1 and CDR2: SGHRS, YFSETQ. V gave up 4 bases and J gave up 2 bases; unmatched junction bases: 2. This CDR3 spans 13 amino acids. The CDR3 DNA reads TGCGCCAGCAGCGTACAGGGGCAAGAGACCCAGTACTTC. It yields the protein CASSVQGQETQYF.

The V and J genes are TRBV11-2 and TRBJ2-1; unclear D gene. Trimming pared 6 bases from V and 6 bases from J, leaving 15 bases between. Germline-derived CDR1 and CDR2 are SGHAT and FQNNGV. CDR3 length equals 14 residues. This CDR3 is CASSGPGPFNEQFF. The CDR3 coding sequence is TGTGCCAGCAGTGGGCCCGGGCCTTTCAATGAGCAGTTCTTC.

CDR3 sequence reads: CASSQDRWEWQYF. The CDR3 nucleotides are TGTGCCAGCAGCCAAGATCGCTGGGAATGGCAGTACTTC. V and J are TRBV4-2 and TRBJ2-7, with D hard to call. The CDR3 covers 13 residues. The ends were cut back, 0 bases at V and 9 bases at J, with 12 bases in the middle. Germline-derived CDR1 and CDR2 are LGHNA and YNFKEQ.

The chain recombines TRBV18 with TRBJ2-1, with D perhaps matching TRBD1 (5 bases). CDR3 length equals 15 residues. Germline V gives CDR1 KGHSH, CDR2 LQKENI. Trimming took 3 bases from V and 2 from J, leaving 11 bases between them. CDR3 sequence: CASSPMDTAYNEQFF. CDR3 DNA: TGTGCCAGCTCACCTATGGACACAGCCTACAATGAGCAGTTCTTC.

V usage is TRBV12-5 and J usage is TRBJ2-7; possible D gene TRBD2, 5 bases. The CDR3 has 15 amino acids. The germline gives CDR1 LGHNT, CDR2 FRNRAP. V shed 1 base and J shed 4 bases, with 14 bases lying between them. CDR3 nucleotides: TGTGCTAGTGGTTTGGACCGTGCGGGTTGGTACGAGCAGTACTTC. This gives the protein CASGLDRAGWYEQYF. The variable domain in full, completed from reference TRBV12-5 and TRBJ2-7, reads DARVTQTPRHKVTEMGQEVTMRCQPILGHNTVFWYRQTMMQGLELLAYFRNRAPLDDSGMPKDRFSAEMPDATLATLKIQPSEPRDSAVYFCASGLDRAGWYEQYFGPGTRLTVT.

This clone was detected once. This chain joins TRBV7-3 and TRBJ2-2, with D unclear. Germline V gene lookup returns CDR1 SGHTA and CDR2 FQGTGA. Trimming pared 5 bases from V and 5 bases from J, leaving 9 bases between. The CDR3 runs 13 residues. The CDR3 reads CASSPWQTGELFF. The CDR3, as DNA: TGTGCCAGCAGCCCGTGGCAGACCGGGGAGCTGTTTTTT. The complete variable domain, with remaining parts taken from reference TRBV7-3 and TRBJ2-2, reads GAGVSQTPSNKVTEKGKYVELRCDPISGHTALYWYRQSLGQGPEFLIYFQGTGAADDSGLPNDRFFAVRPEGSVSTLKIQRTERGDSAVYLCASSPWQTGELFFGEGSRLTVL.

The chain carries TRBV6-5 and TRBJ2-7, with a weak D call TRBD1 (5 bases). CDR1 is MNHEY, CDR2 SVGAGI, per germline. The CDR3 consists of 13 residues. V dropped 5 bases and J dropped 4 bases, with 12 bases sitting between them. This CDR3 reads CASSQGSLYEQYF. The CDR3 nucleotides read TGTGCCAGCAGTCAGGGTTCATTGTACGAGCAGTACTTC.

This clone was seen a few times. The rearrangement links TRBV11-3 to TRBJ2-2; D may be TRBD2 (7 bases). The CDR3 sequence is 15 residues long. Trimming stripped 4 bases from V and 4 bases from J, with 13 bases between. CDR1 and CDR2 from the germline V gene are SGHNT and YENEEA. The CDR3 DNA sequence: TGTGCCAGCAGCTCAGGGGAGGGCCTCACCGGGGAGCTGTTTTTT. Translated: CASSSGEGLTGELFF.

The V and J genes are TRBV7-2 and TRBJ2-5; D possibly matches TRBD1 or TRBD2 (5 bases each). The CDR3 extends over 14 amino acids. Trimming removed 2 bases from V and 1 base from J, with 8 bases in between. The germline CDR1 and CDR2 sequences are SGHTA and FQGNSA. CDR3 sequence reads: CASSLWGPQETQYF. DNA of the CDR3: TGTGCCAGCAGCTTATGGGGACCCCAAGAGACCCAGTACTTC.

The J gene is TRBJ1-1, the V gene TRBV7-9; TRBD1 agrees at 9 bases. The CDR3 has 17 residues. V was pared by 4 bases and J by 0 bases, with 9 bases of the junction left unmatched. From germline, CDR1 is SEHNR and CDR2 FQNEAQ (reference sequence). Here the CDR3 DNA reads TGTGCCAGCAGCTCGGGACAGGGTCTTAATGTGAACACTGAAGCTTTCTTT. Protein product: CASSSGQGLNVNTEAFF. The entire variable domain, with the rest obtained from reference TRBV7-9 and TRBJ1-1, is as follows: DTGVSQNPRHKITKRGQNVTFRCDPISEHNRLYWYRQTLGQGPEFLTYFQNEAQLEKSRLLSDRFSAERPKGSFSTLEIQRTEQGDSAMYLCASSSGQGLNVNTEAFFGQGTRLTVV.

This chain uses TRBV4-1 with TRBJ1-2; no clear D gene. CDR3 length equals 17 residues. Germline V CDR1 and CDR2: MGHRA, YSYEKL. V dropped 3 bases and J dropped 4 bases, with 21 bases sitting between them. CDR3 DNA sequence: TGCGCCAGCAGCCACCCCAAAGGTGGGAGTTTGTCCTATGGCTACACCTTC. This sequence encodes CASSHPKGGSLSYGYTF.

This clone was observed once. The chain has TRBV12-1 and TRBJ1-1; the table assigns TRBD1, which was not confirmed against the DNA. TRBV12-1 is assigned pseudogene status. The CDR3 runs 15 residues. The CDR3 region is CASSFTPGGHTEAFF. The CDR3 nucleotides are TGTGCCAGCAGCTTTACTCCTGGGGGCCACACTGAAGCTTTCTTT.

This rearrangement joins TRBV4-1 to TRBJ2-2; tentatively, D is TRBD2 (5 bases). The CDR3 is made up of 17 amino acids. From germline, CDR1 is MGHRA and CDR2 YSYEKL. V was pared by 0 bases and J by 5 bases, with 16 bases between. The CDR3 here is CASSQETSGAYTGELFF. CDR3 DNA: TGCGCCAGCAGCCAAGAAACAAGCGGAGCTTATACCGGGGAGCTGTTTTTT.

The gene calls are TRBV9 and TRBJ2-1; TRBD2 aligns across 7 bases. J lost 5 bases, V lost 0 bases, and 8 bases had no gene match. The CDR3 loop spans 16 amino acids. Germline CDR1 and CDR2: SGDLS and YYNGEE. The DNA of the CDR3 is TGTGCCAGCAGCGTAGCCTCGGCGGGAGATAACAATGAGCAGTTCTTC. Its translation: CASSVASAGDNNEQFF.

The chain combines TRBV18 with TRBJ2-5, with a possible D match to TRBD2 (5 bases). CDR1 is KGHSH, CDR2 LQKENI, per germline. With 2 bases removed from V and 1 base from J, the gap between germline ends came to 11 bases. The length of the CDR3 is 15 residues. The CDR3 DNA follows: TGTGCCAGCTCACCAAGTTCCAGCGGCCAAGAGACCCAGTACTTC. As protein: CASSPSSSGQETQYF.

The chain recombines TRBV18 with TRBJ1-5, with 10 bases that match TRBD1. There are 16 residues in the CDR3. Germline values: CDR1 KGHSH, CDR2 LQKENI. The V and J ends lost 3 bases and 11 bases, in that order; junction bases with no gene match: 13. The CDR3 coding sequence is TGTGCCAGCTCACCCTACGAAAAAGGACAGGGGGGGGCCCAGCATTTT. Its translation is CASSPYEKGQGGAQHF.

V and J are TRBV6-5 and TRBJ2-2, with 9 bases that match TRBD1. Trimming at V came to 6 bases and at J to 4 bases, leaving 3 bases not matched to a gene. CDR1 is MNHEY and CDR2 is SVGAGI in the germline V gene. CDR3 size: 14 residues. The CDR3 nucleotides read TGTGCCAGCAGATCGACAGGGGGCACCGGGGAGCTGTTTTTT. Translation gives CASRSTGGTGELFF.

The rearrangement joins TRBV6-6 to TRBJ2-7, with 7 bases fitting TRBD1. J was trimmed by 3 bases and V by 6 bases; bases with no gene match: 8. Germline V gene lookup returns CDR1 MNHNY and CDR2 SVGAGI (reference sequence). The CDR3 is 14 residues long. This CDR3 is CASSLRQGYYEQYF. The CDR3 DNA sequence: TGTGCCAGCAGCCTACGACAGGGATACTACGAGCAGTACTTC.